This is a list of T cell receptor beta chains from one sample in a study of cytomegalovirus exposure and HLA in healthy donors. Profiling relied on immunoSEQ multiplex PCR, and the TCRdb table lists in-frame clones only, not all of them. The sample shows roughly 180,000 clones, 75% to 85% of them seen only once. Sequencing input: PBMCs. Receptors were obtained from a woman in her twenties or thirties in good health and CMV-seropositive. CDR3s include the opening cysteine and the closing phenylalanine or tryptophan. The D gene is left open where the match is weak. Expanded clones get a size class; other rows say once, few or many, or leave the size out.

j_call | d_call | v_call | clone_size | cdr3_aa | cdr3_nt
TRBJ1-2 | NA | TRBV6-6 | NA | CASSYSEGSGYTF | TGTGCCAGCAGTTACTCGGAGGGTTCTGGCTACACCTTC
TRBJ2-7 | TRBD1 | TRBV5-5 | NA | CASSLTTTGVEQYF | TGTGCCAGCAGCCTAACCACCACAGGGGTCGAGCAGTACTTC
TRBJ2-3 | NA | TRBV5-6 | few | CASSLGGGGSDTQYF | TGTGCCAGCAGCTTGGGGGGTGGGGGCTCGGATACGCAGTATTTT
TRBJ2-5 | TRBD1 | TRBV28 | NA | CASRNRGETQYF | TGTGCCAGCAGGAACAGGGGGGAGACCCAGTACTTC
TRBJ2-7 | TRBD2 | TRBV6-5 | NA | CASSYMGGGYEQYF | TGTGCCAGCAGTTACATGGGCGGGGGCTACGAGCAGTACTTC
TRBJ2-7 | NA | TRBV11-2 | NA | CASSLRGGQDSYEQYF | TGTGCCAGCAGCTTGAGGGGGGGACAGGACTCCTACGAGCAGTACTTC
TRBJ2-1 | NA | TRBV6-5 | NA | CASRSPAADEQFF | TGTGCCAGCAGATCTCCGGCTGCGGATGAGCAGTTCTTC
TRBJ1-6 | NA | TRBV6-1 | once | CASSGRGSYNSPLHF | TGTGCCAGCTCCGGCCGGGGTTCCTATAATTCACCCCTCCACTTT
TRBJ2-7 | NA | TRBV25-1 | once | CASSEHQGSEQYF | TGTGCCAGCAGTGAGCATCAGGGCTCCGAGCAGTACTTC
TRBJ2-3 | NA | TRBV18 | few | CASSPTRVGPDTQYF | TGTGCCAGCTCACCGACCCGGGTAGGCCCAGATACGCAGTATTTT
TRBJ2-7 | NA | TRBV7-2 | NA | CASSPRTGRGYEQYF | TGTGCCAGCAGCCCAAGAACAGGGAGGGGGTACGAGCAGTACTTC
TRBJ2-4 | NA | TRBV15 | NA | CATSRGGQAKNIQYF | TGTGCCACCAGCAGAGGGGGACAAGCCAAAAACATTCAGTACTTC
TRBJ2-1 | TRBD2 | TRBV10-3 | NA | CAIRVGVGLAGDEQFF | TGTGCCATCAGGGTCGGGGTGGGACTAGCGGGGGATGAGCAGTTCTTC
TRBJ1-5 | NA | TRBV7-9 | once | CASSLATGFSNQPQHF | TGTGCCAGCAGCTTAGCTACAGGGTTTAGCAATCAGCCCCAGCATTTT
TRBJ2-4 | TRBD1 | TRBV4-2 | NA | CASSQGQGLAKNIQYF | TGTGCCAGCAGCCAGGGACAGGGGTTAGCCAAAAACATTCAGTACTTC
TRBJ2-6 | NA | TRBV28 | NA | CASSYSSGANGLTF | TGTGCCAGCAGTTATAGCTCTGGGGCCAACGGCCTGACTTTC
TRBJ2-7 | TRBD2 | TRBV6-5 | NA | CASSYSGAGGTYEQYF | TGTGCCAGCAGTTACTCCGGGGCCGGGGGGACCTACGAGCAGTACTTC
TRBJ1-5 | NA | TRBV10-3 | NA | CAICQVSNQPQHF | TGTGCCATCTGCCAGGTGAGCAATCAGCCCCAGCATTTT
TRBJ2-7 | TRBD2 | TRBV28 | NA | CATAKGLAQNEQYF | TGTGCCACCGCAAAGGGACTAGCTCAGAACGAGCAGTACTTC
TRBJ2-1 | TRBD1 | TRBV18 | once | CASSPGQGGNEQFF | TGTGCCAGCTCACCGGGACAGGGGGGAAATGAGCAGTTCTTC
TRBJ1-2 | TRBD1 | TRBV7-9 | few | CASSLMQGADYGYTF | TGTGCCAGCAGCTTAATGCAGGGGGCGGACTATGGCTACACCTTC
TRBJ1-4 | NA | TRBV5-4 | NA | CASSPGGEHGEKLFF | TGTGCCAGCAGCCCGGGGGGGGAGCATGGTGAAAAACTGTTTTTT
TRBJ1-6 | TRBD1 | TRBV6-1 | NA | CASSDLGQGAKNSPLHF | TGTGCCAGCAGTGACCTCGGACAGGGGGCAAAAAATTCACCCCTCCACTTT
TRBJ1-1 | NA | TRBV7-8 | NA | CASSFGVMNTEAFF | TGTGCCAGCAGCTTCGGGGTAATGAACACTGAAGCTTTCTTT
TRBJ1-5 | NA | TRBV9 | NA | CASSAGSNQPQHF | TGTGCCAGCAGCGCAGGGAGCAATCAGCCCCAGCATTTT
TRBJ2-2 | TRBD2 | TRBV9 | NA | CASSVAGAGANTGELFF | TGTGCCAGCAGCGTAGCTGGAGCGGGGGCAAACACCGGGGAGCTGTTTTTT
TRBJ2-2 | NA | TRBV6-5 | NA | CASSSGTPNTGELFF | TGTGCCAGCAGTTCCGGGACACCCAACACCGGGGAGCTGTTTTTT
TRBJ1-5 | TRBD1 | TRBV28 | few | CASSTGTGGNQPQHF | TGTGCCAGCAGTACCGGGACAGGGGGCAATCAGCCCCAGCATTTT
TRBJ1-2 | NA | TRBV27 | once | CASLGAKDGYTF | TGTGCCAGTCTGGGGGCGAAGGATGGCTACACCTTC
TRBJ2-2 | NA | TRBV5-8 | NA | CASSHDRTNTGELFF | TGTGCCAGCAGCCACGACAGGACGAACACCGGGGAGCTGTTTTTT
TRBJ1-1 | TRBD1 | TRBV5-5 | once | CASSFALPRTGNTEAFF | TGTGCCAGCAGCTTTGCGCTCCCCCGGACAGGGAACACTGAAGCTTTCTTT
TRBJ2-5 | NA | TRBV6-5 | NA | CASSYAEGWVAETQYF | TGTGCCAGCAGTTACGCGGAGGGCTGGGTCGCAGAGACCCAGTACTTC
TRBJ2-7 | NA | TRBV5-5 | NA | CASSLGQSYEQYF | TGTGCCAGCAGCTTGGGCCAGTCCTACGAGCAGTACTTC
TRBJ2-5 | NA | TRBV6-1 | once | CASSEGRSWETQYF | TGTGCCAGCAGTGAAGGTCGGTCCTGGGAGACCCAGTACTTC
TRBJ1-1 | NA | TRBV28 | NA | CASSLLRRAGTEAFF | TGTGCCAGCAGTCTACTACGCAGGGCCGGCACTGAAGCTTTCTTT
TRBJ1-2 | NA | TRBV28 | NA | CASIKGRNYGYTF | TGTGCCAGCATAAAGGGGCGCAACTATGGCTACACCTTC
TRBJ2-7 | NA | TRBV7-9 | once | CASSLAGRLDEQYF | TGTGCCAGCAGCTTAGCAGGGAGGCTGGACGAGCAGTACTTC
TRBJ2-7 | TRBD1 | TRBV5-4 | NA | CASSLGQGASYEQYF | TGTGCCAGCAGCTTGGGACAGGGGGCGTCCTACGAGCAGTACTTC
TRBJ2-7 | TRBD1 | TRBV11-2 | NA | CASSSGQGAPEQYF | TGTGCCAGCAGCTCGGGACAGGGGGCCCCCGAGCAGTACTTC
TRBJ2-3 | NA | TRBV18 | NA | CASSPPSSEDTQYF | TGTGCCAGCTCACCACCTTCTAGCGAAGATACGCAGTATTTT